This TCR beta chain was profiled in a study of blood T cell repertoires in COVID-19. Study information: Whether acute or convalescent, the COVID-19 samples came from the United States, Italy and Spain. The cDNA or gDNA used as material had been derived from T cells, B-cell-depleted T cells, or PBMCs.

Trimming pared 5 bases from V and 4 bases from J, leaving 11 bases between. Germline loops: CDR1 SEHNR, CDR2 FQNEAQ (reference sequence). The CDR3 contains 13 residues. Residents of under 25 US areas, aged roughly 18 to 89 years, made up the participants. Per the original data handling: Estimated nucleated cell counts came from reference gene primer amplification. TCRdb keeps only in-frame clones here, not all; method: immunoSEQ multiplex PCR. From that table come the V and J calls and clone size; the DNA was used to work out D and trimming. The sample comprises roughly 370,000 clones, around 87% of which are singletons, and roughly 9.4% rests with the top ten.

The receptor was derived from a woman aged 50 to 60 who had recovered from COVID-19. The sequenced material came from PBMCs or T cells enriched from blood (not recorded which). J is TRBJ1-2 and V is TRBV7-9; D is unresolved. CDR3 nucleotides: TGTGCCAGCAGCCCCGAAACCGGCTATGGCTACACCTTC. This codes for CASSPETGYGYTF.